This T cell receptor (beta chain) was documented in a study of cytomegalovirus exposure and HLA in healthy donors. Per the germline V gene, CDR1 is SGHRS and CDR2 is YFSETQ. This CDR3 has 16 amino acids. Trimming at V came to 4 bases and at J to 9 bases, leaving 14 bases not matched to a gene. This table comes from immunoSEQ multiplex PCR, and its TCRdb copy is limited to in-frame clones, with some not included. The table records over 110,000 clones, about 87% of them present only once. The rearrangement uses TRBV5-1 and TRBJ2-7, with TRBD1 matching over 12 bases. The receptor was isolated from a man younger than 30 in good health and CMV-seropositive. Sequencing was performed on PBMCs. CDR3 protein: CASSPQPGQGALVQYF. The CDR3 coding sequence is TGCGCCAGCAGCCCCCAGCCGGGACAGGGGGCGCTTGTGCAGTACTTC.